The entry below gives a single T cell receptor beta chain sequence along with its context. The length of the CDR3 is 15 residues. V was clipped by 4 bases and J by 6 bases, with 14 bases between them. The germline V gene encodes CDR1 SGHDT and CDR2 YYEEEE. Using immunoSEQ multiplex PCR, the repertoire was profiled, and TCRdb retains in-frame clones only, with some absent. This sample has about 84,000 clones, with 83% found just once. The data derive from a study of blood T cell repertoires in COVID-19. About the research overall: COVID-19 samples from acute and convalescent phases originated in the United States, Italy and Spain.

The receptor was derived from a woman older than 75 with acute or convalescent COVID-19. The sample was peripheral blood. The chain couples TRBV5-6 to TRBJ1-6; no reliable D call. This CDR3 is CASSKDGGLNSPLHF. CDR3 DNA: TGTGCCAGCAGCAAGGACGGAGGGCTTAATTCACCCCTCCACTTT.